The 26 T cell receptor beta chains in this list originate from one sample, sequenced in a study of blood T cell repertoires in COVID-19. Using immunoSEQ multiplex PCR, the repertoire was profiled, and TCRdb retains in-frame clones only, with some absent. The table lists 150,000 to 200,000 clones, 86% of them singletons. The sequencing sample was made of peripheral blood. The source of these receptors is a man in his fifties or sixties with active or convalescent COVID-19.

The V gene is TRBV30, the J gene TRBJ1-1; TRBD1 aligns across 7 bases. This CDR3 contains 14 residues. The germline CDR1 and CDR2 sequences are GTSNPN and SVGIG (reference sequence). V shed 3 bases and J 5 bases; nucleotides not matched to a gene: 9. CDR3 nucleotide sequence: TGTGCCTGGAGGGCCTCAGGGGGAAGTACTGAAGCTTTCTTT. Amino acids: CAWRASGGSTEAFF.

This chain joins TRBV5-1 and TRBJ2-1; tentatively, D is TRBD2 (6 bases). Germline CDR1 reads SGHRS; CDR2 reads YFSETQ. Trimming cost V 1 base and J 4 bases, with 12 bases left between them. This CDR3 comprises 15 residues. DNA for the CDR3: TGCGCCAGCAGCTTGAGGAGGGAAGAGTACAATGAGCAGTTCTTC. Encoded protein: CASSLRREEYNEQFF. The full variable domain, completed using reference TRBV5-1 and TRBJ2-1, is KAGVTQTPRYLIKTRGQQVTLSCSPISGHRSVSWYQQTPGQGLQFLFEYFSETQRNKGNFPGRFSGRQFSNSRSEMNVSTLELGDSALYLCASSLRREEYNEQFFGPGTRLTVL.

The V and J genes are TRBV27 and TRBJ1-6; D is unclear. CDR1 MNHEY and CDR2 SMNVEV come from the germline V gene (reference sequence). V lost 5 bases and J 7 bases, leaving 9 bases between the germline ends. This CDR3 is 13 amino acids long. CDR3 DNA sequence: TGTGCCAGCAGTCCGCAACTGAATTCACCCCTCCACTTT. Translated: CASSPQLNSPLHF.

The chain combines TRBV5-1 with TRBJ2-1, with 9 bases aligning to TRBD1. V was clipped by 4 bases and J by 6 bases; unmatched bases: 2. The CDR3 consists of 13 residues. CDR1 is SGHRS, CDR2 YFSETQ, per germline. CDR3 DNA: TGCGCCAGCAGCACGGACAGGGGCAATGAGCAGTTCTTC. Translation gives CASSTDRGNEQFF.

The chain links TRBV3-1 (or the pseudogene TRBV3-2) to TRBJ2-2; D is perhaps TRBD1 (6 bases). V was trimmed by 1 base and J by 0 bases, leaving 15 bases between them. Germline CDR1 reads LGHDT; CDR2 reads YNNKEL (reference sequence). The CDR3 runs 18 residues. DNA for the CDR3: TGTGCCAGCAGCCAAGGACAGGCCCTTACATCGAACACCGGGGAGCTGTTTTTT. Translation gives CASSQGQALTSNTGELFF.

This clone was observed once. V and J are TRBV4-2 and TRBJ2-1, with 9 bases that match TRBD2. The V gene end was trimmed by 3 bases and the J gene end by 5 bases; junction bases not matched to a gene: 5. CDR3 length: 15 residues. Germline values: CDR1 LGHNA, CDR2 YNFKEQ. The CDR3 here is CASSQLAGQNNEQFF. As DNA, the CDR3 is TGTGCCAGCAGCCAGCTAGCGGGGCAGAACAATGAGCAGTTCTTC.

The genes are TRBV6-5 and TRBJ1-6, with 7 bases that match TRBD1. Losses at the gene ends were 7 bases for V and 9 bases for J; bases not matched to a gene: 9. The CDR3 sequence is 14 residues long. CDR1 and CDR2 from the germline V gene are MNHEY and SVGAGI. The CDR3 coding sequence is TGTGCCAGCACCCAAAGAGGGGGCGGTTCACCCCTCCACTTT. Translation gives CASTQRGGGSPLHF.

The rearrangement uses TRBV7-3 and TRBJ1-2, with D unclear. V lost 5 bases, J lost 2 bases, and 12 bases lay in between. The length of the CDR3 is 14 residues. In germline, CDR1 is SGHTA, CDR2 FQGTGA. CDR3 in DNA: TGTGCCAGCAGCCTGAATACGGGGAACTATGGCTACACCTTC. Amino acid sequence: CASSLNTGNYGYTF.

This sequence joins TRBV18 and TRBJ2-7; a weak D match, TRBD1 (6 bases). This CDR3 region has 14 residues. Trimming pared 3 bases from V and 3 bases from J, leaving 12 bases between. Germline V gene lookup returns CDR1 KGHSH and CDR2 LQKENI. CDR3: CASSPASGVYEQYF. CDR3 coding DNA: TGTGCCAGCTCACCGGCATCAGGGGTCTACGAGCAGTACTTC.

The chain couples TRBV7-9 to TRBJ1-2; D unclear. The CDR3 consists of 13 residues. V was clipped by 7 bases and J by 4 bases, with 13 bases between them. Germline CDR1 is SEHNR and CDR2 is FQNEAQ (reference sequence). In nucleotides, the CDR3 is TGTGCCAGCACCATGTCCCCCGGCTATGGCTACACCTTC. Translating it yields CASTMSPGYGYTF. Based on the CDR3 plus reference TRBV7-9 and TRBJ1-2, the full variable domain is DTGVSQNPRHKITKRGQNVTFRCDPISEHNRLYWYRQTLGQGPEFLTYFQNEAQLEKSRLLSDRFSAERPKGSFSTLEIQRTEQGDSAMYLCASTMSPGYGYTFGSGTRLTVV.

The CDR3 DNA sequence: TGTGCCAGCAGTCGGTGGGGAGCGCGGGGTAGCTACGAGCAGTACTTC. Its translation: CASSRWGARGSYEQYF. The chain combines TRBV28 with TRBJ2-7; perhaps TRBD2 as D (6 bases). V dropped 5 bases and J dropped 3 bases, with 20 bases sitting between them. Germline V gene data show CDR1 as MDHEN and CDR2 as SYDVKM. The CDR3 spans 16 residues.

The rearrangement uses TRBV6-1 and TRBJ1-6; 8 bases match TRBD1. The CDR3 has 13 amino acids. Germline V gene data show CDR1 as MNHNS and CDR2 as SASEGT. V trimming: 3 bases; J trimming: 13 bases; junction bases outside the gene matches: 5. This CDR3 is CASSETGVEPLHF. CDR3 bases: TGTGCCAGCAGTGAGACAGGGGTGGAGCCCCTCCACTTT.

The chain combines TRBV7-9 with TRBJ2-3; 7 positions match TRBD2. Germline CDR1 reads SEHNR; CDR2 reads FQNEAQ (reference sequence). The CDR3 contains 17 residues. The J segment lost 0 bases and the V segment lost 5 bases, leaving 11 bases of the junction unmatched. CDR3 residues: CASSKDPGRTSTDTQYF. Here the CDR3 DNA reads TGTGCCAGCAGCAAAGACCCCGGGAGGACTAGCACAGATACGCAGTATTTT. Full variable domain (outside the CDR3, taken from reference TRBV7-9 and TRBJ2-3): DTGVSQNPRHKITKRGQNVTFRCDPISEHNRLYWYRQTLGQGPEFLTYFQNEAQLEKSRLLSDRFSAERPKGSFSTLEIQRTEQGDSAMYLCASSKDPGRTSTDTQYFGPGTRLTVL.

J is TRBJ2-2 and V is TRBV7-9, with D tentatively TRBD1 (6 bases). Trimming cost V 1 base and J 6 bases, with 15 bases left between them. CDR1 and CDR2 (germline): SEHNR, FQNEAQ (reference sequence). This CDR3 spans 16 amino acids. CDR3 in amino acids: CASSLGLRDNSGELFF. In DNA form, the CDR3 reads TGTGCCAGCAGCTTAGGTCTCCGGGACAATTCCGGGGAGCTGTTTTTT.

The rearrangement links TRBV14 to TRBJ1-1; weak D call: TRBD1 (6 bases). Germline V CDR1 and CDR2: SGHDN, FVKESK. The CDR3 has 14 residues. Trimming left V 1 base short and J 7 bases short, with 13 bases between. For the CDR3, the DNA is TGTGCCAGCAGCCAAGTCAGCCAGGGGAGTGAAGCTTTCTTT. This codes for CASSQVSQGSEAFF.

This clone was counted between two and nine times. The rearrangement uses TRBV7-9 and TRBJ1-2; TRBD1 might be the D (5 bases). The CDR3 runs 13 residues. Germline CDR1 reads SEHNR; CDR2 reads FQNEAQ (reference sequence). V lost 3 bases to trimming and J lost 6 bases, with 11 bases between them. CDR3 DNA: TGTGCCAGCAGCTTTACCACAGGTGATGGCTACACCTTC. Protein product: CASSFTTGDGYTF.

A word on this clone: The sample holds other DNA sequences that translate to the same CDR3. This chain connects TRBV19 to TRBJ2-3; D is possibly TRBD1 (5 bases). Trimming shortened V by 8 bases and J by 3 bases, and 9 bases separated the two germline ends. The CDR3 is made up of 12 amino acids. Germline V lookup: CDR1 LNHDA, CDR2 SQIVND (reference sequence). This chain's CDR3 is CASSRGTDTQYF. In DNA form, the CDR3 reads TGTGCCAGTTCAAGGGGTACAGATACGCAGTATTTT.

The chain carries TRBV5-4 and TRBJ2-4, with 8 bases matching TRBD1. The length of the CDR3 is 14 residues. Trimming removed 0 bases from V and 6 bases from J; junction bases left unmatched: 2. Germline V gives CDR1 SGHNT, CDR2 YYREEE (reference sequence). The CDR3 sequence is CASSLAQGGNIQYF. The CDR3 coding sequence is TGTGCCAGCAGCTTGGCACAGGGGGGAAACATTCAGTACTTC.

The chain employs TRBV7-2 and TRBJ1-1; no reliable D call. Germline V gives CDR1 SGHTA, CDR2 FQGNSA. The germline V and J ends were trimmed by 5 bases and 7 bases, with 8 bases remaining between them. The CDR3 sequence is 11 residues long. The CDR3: CASSESSEAFF. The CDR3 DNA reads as TGTGCCAGCAGCGAGAGTAGTGAAGCTTTCTTT.

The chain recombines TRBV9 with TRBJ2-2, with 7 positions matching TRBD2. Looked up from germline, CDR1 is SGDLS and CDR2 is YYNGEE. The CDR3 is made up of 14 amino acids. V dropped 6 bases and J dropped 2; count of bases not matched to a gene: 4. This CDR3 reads CASTGGINTGELFF. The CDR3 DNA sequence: TGTGCCAGCACGGGGGGAATAAACACCGGGGAGCTGTTTTTT.

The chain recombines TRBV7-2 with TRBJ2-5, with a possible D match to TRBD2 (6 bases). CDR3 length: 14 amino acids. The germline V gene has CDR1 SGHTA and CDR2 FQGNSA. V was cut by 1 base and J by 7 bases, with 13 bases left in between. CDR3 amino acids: CASSLELEEGTQYF. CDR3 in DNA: TGTGCCAGCAGCTTAGAGCTAGAGGAGGGGACCCAGTACTTC. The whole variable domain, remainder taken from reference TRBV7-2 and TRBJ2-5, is GAGVSQSPSNKVTEKGKDVELRCDPISGHTALYWYRQSLGQGLEFLIYFQGNSAPDKSGLPSDRFSAERTGGSVSTLTIQRTQQEDSAVYLCASSLELEEGTQYFGPGTRLLVL.

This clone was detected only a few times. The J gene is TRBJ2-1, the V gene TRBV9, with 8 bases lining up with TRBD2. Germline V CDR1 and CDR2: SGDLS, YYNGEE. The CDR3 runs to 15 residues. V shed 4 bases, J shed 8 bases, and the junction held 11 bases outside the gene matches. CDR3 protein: CASSLKLAVGYEQFF. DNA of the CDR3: TGTGCCAGCAGCCTTAAACTAGCGGTGGGTTATGAGCAGTTCTTC.

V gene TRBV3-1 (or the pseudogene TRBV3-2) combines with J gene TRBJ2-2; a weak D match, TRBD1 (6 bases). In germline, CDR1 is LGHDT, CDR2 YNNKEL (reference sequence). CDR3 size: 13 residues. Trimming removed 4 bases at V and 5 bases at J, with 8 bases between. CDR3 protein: CASSPGVTGELFF. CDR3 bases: TGTGCCAGCAGCCCAGGGGTGACCGGGGAGCTGTTTTTT.

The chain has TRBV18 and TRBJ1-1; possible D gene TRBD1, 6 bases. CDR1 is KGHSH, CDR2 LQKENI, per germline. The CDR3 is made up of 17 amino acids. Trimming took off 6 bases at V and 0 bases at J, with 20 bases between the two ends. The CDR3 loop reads CASSLTRGLLMNTEAFF. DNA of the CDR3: TGTGCCAGCTCGCTTACCAGGGGATTGCTAATGAACACTGAAGCTTTCTTT.

The chain's CDR3 is CASSASWERPTGELFF. As DNA, the CDR3 is TGTGCCAGCAGCGCCTCTTGGGAGAGGCCCACCGGGGAGCTGTTTTTT. This rearrangement joins TRBV7-9 to TRBJ2-2; tentative D call: TRBD2 (5 bases). The CDR3 contains 16 residues. V was clipped by 5 bases and J by 4 bases, with 17 bases between them. Germline-derived CDR1 and CDR2 are SEHNR and FQNEAQ (reference sequence).

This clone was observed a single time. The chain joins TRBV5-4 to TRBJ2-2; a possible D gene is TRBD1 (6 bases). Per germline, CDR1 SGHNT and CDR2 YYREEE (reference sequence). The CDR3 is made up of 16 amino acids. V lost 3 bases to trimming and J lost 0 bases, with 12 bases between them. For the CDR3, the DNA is TGTGCCAGCAGCTCCAGGACAGCCGCGAACACCGGGGAGCTGTTTTTT. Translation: CASSSRTAANTGELFF.